The next 6 T cell receptor beta chains were all read from a single sample in a study of a mutant IDH1 vaccine in newly diagnosed glioma. Time point indicated: week 35, safety follow-up. Each vaccine dose was 300 ug of mutant IDH1 20-mer peptide, with topical imiquimod. Their target antigens are unknown. TCRdb's copy holds only in-frame clones and misses some; the assay was immunoSEQ multiplex PCR. The repertoire holds roughly 26,000 clones, around 78% seen once, with 25% to 35% in the top ten. The sequences come from PBMCs, collected from a glioma patient whose treatment included an IDH1 peptide vaccine. These receptors all stem from a man in his thirties or forties with glioma.

The chain combines TRBV6-6 with TRBJ1-2; D may be TRBD1 (5 bases). Germline CDR1 MNHNY, CDR2 SVGAGI (reference sequence). V lost 6 bases, J lost 14 bases, and 22 bases lay in between. The CDR3 extends over 13 amino acids. CDR3 in DNA: TGTGCCAGCAGCCCCGGGAACCAGGGAGTGAGGACCTTC. Translating gives CASSPGNQGVRTF.

V gene TRBV27 combines with J gene TRBJ1-1, with TRBD1 matching over 9 bases. The J segment lost 11 bases and the V segment lost 5 bases, leaving 6 bases of the junction unmatched. Germline V lookup: CDR1 MNHEY, CDR2 SMNVEV (reference sequence). There are 12 residues in the CDR3. CDR3 amino acids: CASSPGQGTAFF. The CDR3 coding sequence is TGTGCCAGCAGTCCGGGACAGGGCACGGCTTTCTTT.

The chain has TRBV4-1 and TRBJ2-5; D gene ambiguous. Deletions cut 4 bases from V and 1 base from J, with 13 bases between. Germline CDR1 reads MGHRA; CDR2 reads YSYEKL. The CDR3 spans 15 residues. CDR3 coding DNA: TGCGCCAGCAGCCCCTTAGGACGGTTCCAAGAGACCCAGTACTTC. It codes for CASSPLGRFQETQYF.

V is TRBV29-1 and J is TRBJ2-7; 8 positions agree with TRBD2. J was trimmed by 3 bases and V by 3 bases; bases with no gene match: 4. The CDR3 totals 13 residues. Germline CDR1 SQVTM, CDR2 ANQGSEA. The CDR3 region is CSVEYGTSYEQYF. In DNA form, the CDR3 reads TGCAGCGTTGAGTATGGGACTAGCTACGAGCAGTACTTC.

The rearrangement links TRBV30 to TRBJ2-2; D gene unclear. CDR3 length equals 16 residues. Germline V gives CDR1 GTSNPN, CDR2 SVGIG (reference sequence). V was pared by 4 bases and J by 0 bases, with 15 bases between. The CDR3 reads CAWTGYPPPNTGELFF. The CDR3 DNA reads TGTGCCTGGACTGGGTACCCCCCGCCGAACACCGGGGAGCTGTTTTTT. The full variable domain, in which reference TRBV30 and TRBJ2-2 provide the parts outside the CDR3, is SQTIHQWPATLVQPVGSPLSLECTVEGTSNPNLYWYRQAAGRGLQLLFYSVGIGQISSEVPQNLSASRPQDRQFILSSKKLLLSDSGFYLCAWTGYPPPNTGELFFGEGSRLTVL.

This clone was detected only a few times. The rearrangement joins TRBV18 to TRBJ1-5; 7 bases align to TRBD1. V was clipped by 6 bases and J by 0 bases; unmatched bases: 17. The CDR3 contains 19 residues. Per the germline V gene, CDR1 is KGHSH and CDR2 is LQKENI. Written as DNA, the CDR3 is TGTGCCAGCTCGCCCAGACCAGGGGGAGACCTCTATAGCAATCAGCCCCAGCATTTT. It translates to CASSPRPGGDLYSNQPQHF.